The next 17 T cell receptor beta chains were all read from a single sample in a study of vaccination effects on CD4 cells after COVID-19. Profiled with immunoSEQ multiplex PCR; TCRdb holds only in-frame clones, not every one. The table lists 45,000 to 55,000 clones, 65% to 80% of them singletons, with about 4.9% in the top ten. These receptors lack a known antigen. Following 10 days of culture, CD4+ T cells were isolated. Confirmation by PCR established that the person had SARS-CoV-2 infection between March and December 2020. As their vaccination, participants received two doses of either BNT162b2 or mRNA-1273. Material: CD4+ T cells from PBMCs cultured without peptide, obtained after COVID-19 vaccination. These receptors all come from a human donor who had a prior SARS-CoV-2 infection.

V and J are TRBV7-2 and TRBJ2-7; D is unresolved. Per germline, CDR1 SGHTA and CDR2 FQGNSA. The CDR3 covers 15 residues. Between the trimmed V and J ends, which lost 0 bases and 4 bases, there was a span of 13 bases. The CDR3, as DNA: TGTGCCAGCAGCTTAGCCGAGTTCAGCATATACGAGCAGTACTTC. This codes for CASSLAEFSIYEQYF.

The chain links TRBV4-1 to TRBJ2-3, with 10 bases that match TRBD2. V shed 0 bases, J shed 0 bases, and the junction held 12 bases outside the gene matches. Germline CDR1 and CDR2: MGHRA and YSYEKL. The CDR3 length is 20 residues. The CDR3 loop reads CASSQERPPSGGASTDTQYF. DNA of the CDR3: TGCGCCAGCAGCCAAGAAAGGCCCCCTAGCGGGGGCGCCAGCACAGATACGCAGTATTTT.

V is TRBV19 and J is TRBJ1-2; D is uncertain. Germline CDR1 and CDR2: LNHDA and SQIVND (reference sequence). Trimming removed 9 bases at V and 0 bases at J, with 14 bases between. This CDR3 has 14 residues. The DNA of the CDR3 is TGTGCCAGCCAACCCGGACCGGCTAACTATGGCTACACCTTC. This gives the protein CASQPGPANYGYTF.

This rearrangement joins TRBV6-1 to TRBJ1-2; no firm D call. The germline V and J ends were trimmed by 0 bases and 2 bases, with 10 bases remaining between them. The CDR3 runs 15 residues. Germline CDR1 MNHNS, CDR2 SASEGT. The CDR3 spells CASSEAGTDNYGYTF. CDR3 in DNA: TGTGCCAGCAGTGAAGCTGGCACGGACAACTATGGCTACACCTTC.

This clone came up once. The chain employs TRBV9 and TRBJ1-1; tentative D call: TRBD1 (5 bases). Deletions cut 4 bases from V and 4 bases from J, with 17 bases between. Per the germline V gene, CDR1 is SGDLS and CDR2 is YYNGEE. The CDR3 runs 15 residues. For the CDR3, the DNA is TGTGCCAGCAGCCCAGCCCGGGGTACAGGCACTGAAGCTTTCTTT. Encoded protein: CASSPARGTGTEAFF.

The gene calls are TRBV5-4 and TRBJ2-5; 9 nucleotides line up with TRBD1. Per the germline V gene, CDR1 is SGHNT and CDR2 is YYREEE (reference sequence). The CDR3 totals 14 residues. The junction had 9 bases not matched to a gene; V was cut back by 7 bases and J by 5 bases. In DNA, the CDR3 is TGTGCCAGCGCCCCCACAGGGGGCGAGGAGACCCAGTACTTC. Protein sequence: CASAPTGGEETQYF.

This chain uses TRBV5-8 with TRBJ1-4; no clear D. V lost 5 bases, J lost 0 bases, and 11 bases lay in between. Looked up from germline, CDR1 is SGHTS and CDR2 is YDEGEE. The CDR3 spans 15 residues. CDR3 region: CASSLGETTNEKLFF. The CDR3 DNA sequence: TGTGCCAGCAGTCTCGGCGAGACAACTAATGAAAAACTGTTTTTT. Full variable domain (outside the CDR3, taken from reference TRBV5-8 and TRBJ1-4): EAGVTQSPTHLIKTRGQQATLRCSPISGHTSVYWYQQALGLGLQFLLWYDEGEERNRGNFPPRFSGRQFPNYSSELNVNALELEDSALYLCASSLGETTNEKLFFGSGTQLSVL.

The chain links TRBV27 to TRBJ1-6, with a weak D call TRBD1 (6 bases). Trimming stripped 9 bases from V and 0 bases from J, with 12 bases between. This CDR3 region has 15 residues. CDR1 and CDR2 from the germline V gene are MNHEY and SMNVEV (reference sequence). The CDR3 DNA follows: TGTGCCAGTCAGCCGGACAGCTCCTATAATTCACCCCTCCACTTT. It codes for CASQPDSSYNSPLHF.

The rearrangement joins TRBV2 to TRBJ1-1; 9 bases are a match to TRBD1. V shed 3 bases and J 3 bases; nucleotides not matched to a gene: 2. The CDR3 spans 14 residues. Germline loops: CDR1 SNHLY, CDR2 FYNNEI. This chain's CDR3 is CASSETGGHTEAFF. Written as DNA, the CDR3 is TGTGCCAGCAGTGAGACAGGGGGTCACACTGAAGCTTTCTTT.

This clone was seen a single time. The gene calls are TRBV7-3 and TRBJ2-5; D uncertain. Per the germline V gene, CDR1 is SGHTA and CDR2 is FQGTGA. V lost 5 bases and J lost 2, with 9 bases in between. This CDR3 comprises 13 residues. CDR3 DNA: TGTGCCAGCAGCATCCGACCTCAAGAGACCCAGTACTTC. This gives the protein CASSIRPQETQYF.

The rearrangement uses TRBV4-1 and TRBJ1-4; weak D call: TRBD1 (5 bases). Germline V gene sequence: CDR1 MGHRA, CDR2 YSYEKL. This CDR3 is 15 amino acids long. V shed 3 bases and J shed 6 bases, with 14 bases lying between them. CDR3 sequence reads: CASSQPDSFHEKLFF. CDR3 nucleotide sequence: TGCGCCAGCAGCCAGCCAGACAGCTTCCATGAAAAACTGTTTTTT.

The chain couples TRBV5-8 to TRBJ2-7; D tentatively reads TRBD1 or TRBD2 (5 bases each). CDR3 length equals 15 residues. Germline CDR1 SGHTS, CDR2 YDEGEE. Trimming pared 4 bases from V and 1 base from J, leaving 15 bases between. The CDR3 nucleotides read TGTGCCAGCAGCCTATCAAGGGACGGTTCCTACGAGCAGTACTTC. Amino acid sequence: CASSLSRDGSYEQYF.

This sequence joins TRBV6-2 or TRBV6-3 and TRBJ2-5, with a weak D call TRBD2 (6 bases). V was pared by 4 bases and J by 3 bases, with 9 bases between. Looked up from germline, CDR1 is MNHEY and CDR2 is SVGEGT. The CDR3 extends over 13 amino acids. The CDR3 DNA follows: TGTGCCAGCAGTTGGTGGAGGGAAGAGACCCAGTACTTC. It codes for CASSWWREETQYF.

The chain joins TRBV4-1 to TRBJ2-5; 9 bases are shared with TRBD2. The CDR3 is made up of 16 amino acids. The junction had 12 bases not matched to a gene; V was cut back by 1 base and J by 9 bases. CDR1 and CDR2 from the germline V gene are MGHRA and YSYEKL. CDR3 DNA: TGCGCCAGCAGCCAAGGTATAGCGGGGGCCCTGGAGGCCCAGTACTTC. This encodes CASSQGIAGALEAQYF.

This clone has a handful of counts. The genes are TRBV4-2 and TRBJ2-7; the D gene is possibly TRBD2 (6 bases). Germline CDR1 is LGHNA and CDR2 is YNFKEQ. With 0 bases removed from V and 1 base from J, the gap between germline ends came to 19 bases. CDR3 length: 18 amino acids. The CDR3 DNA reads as TGTGCCAGCAGCCAAGATAAGGACGGGAGTCTTTGGTCCTACGAGCAGTACTTC. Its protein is CASSQDKDGSLWSYEQYF.

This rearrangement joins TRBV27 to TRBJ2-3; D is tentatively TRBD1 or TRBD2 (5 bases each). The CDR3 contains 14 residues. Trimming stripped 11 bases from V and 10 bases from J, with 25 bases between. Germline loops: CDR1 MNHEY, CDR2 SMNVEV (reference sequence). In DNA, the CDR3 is TGTGCCGTAGGGACCCCCGTTCCGCCAAGTTCGCAGTATTTT. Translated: CAVGTPVPPSSQYF.

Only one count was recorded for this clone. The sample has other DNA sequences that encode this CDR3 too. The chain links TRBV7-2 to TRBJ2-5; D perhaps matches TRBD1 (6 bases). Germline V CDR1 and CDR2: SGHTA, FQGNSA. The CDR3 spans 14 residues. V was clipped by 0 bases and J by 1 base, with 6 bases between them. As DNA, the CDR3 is TGTGCCAGCAGCTTAGCGGGGGCCCAAGAGACCCAGTACTTC. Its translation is CASSLAGAQETQYF.